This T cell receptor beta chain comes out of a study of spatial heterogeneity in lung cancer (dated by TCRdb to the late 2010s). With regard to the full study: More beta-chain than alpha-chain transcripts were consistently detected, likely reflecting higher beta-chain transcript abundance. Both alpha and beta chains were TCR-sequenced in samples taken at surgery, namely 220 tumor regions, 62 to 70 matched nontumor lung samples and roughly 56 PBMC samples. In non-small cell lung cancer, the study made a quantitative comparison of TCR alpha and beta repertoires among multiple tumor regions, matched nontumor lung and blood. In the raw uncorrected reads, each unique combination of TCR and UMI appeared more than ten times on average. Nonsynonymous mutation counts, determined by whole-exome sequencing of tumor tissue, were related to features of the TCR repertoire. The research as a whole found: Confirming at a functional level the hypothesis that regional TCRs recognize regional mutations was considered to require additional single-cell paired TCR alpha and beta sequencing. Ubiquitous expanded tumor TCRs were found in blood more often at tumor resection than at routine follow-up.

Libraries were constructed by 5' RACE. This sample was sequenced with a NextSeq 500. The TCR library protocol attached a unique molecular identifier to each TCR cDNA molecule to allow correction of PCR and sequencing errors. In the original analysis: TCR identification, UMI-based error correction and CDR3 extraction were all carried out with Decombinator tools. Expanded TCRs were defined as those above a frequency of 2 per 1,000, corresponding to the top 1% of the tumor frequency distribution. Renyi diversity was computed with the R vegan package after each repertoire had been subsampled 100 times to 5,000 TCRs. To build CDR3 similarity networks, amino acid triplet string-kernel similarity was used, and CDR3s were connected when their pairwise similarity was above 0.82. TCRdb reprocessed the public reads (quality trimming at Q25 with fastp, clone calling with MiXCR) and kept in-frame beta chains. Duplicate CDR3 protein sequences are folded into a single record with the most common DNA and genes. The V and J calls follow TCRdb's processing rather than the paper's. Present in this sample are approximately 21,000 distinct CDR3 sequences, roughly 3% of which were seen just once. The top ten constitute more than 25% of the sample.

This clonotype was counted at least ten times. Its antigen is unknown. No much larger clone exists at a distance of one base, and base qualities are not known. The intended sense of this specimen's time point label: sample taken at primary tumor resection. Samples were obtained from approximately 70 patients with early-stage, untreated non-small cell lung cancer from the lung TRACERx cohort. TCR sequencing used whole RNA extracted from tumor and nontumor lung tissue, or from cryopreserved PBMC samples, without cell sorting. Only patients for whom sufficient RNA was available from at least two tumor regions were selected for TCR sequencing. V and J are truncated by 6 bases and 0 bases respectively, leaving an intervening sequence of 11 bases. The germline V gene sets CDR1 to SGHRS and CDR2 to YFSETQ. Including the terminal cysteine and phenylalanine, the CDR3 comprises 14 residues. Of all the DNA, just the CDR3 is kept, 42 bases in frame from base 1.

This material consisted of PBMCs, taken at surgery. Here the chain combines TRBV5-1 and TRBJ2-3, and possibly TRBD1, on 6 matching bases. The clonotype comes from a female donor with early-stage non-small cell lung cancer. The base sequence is TGCGCCAGCACCCGAGGGGGAAGCACAGATACGCAGTATTTT. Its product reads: CASTRGGSTDTQYF.